This T cell receptor (beta chain) was captured by sequencing in a study of prognosis after radiotherapy for stage I lung cancer (dated by TCRdb to the early 2020s). Regarding the study in general: Approximately 20 stage I NSCLC patients were enrolled in Nanjing, China, between 2018 and January 2019. Under 15 cases involved newly diagnosed primary stage I lung tumors, and roughly 5 involved oligometastatic NSCLC subsequent to surgical resection of the primary tumor. Every patient was regarded as medically inoperable, because of comorbidities in around eleven cases and refusal of surgery in seven or eight cases. Ages in the cohort of over ten men and a handful of women ranged from 53 to 84 years, with a median of 74. On tumor histology, eleven to twelve patients had adenocarcinoma and about seven had squamous cell carcinoma. SBRT was delivered in 3 to 5 fractions with a biologically effective dose of at least 100 Gy, and image-guided IMRT or VMAT was used for delivery. In every patient, SBRT was given without any concurrent therapy. Four of the 19 patients developed distant metastases after SBRT, at a median of roughly seven months; the other 15 showed no significant progression. Peripheral blood TCR beta repertoires were profiled in stage I NSCLC patients before and after stereotactic body radiotherapy, and the study then linked these repertoires to distant failure. A total of about 38 blood samples from some 19 patients were sequenced, with one sample obtained before and one obtained after SBRT for each patient. The investigation overall reported the following: TRBV and TRBJ usage frequencies reportedly varied with metastasis status, involving two V genes at baseline and several V and two J genes after SBRT. The study was limited by the small cohort and short follow-up, and independent validation of the study findings is required. None of the reported P values were adjusted for multiple comparisons. Post-SBRT Shannon entropy and its change from baseline were lower in patients who developed distant metastases; baseline Shannon entropy was not associated with metastases. A decrease in unique TCR clone counts was observed after SBRT (median roughly 10,000 before versus several thousand after; Wilcoxon paired P=0.011). Whether the expanded TCR clones were tumor-specific was not determined.

CDR1 KGHSH and CDR2 LQKENI are derived from the germline V gene. Counted from cysteine to phenylalanine, this CDR3 has 15 amino acids. Only the CDR3 DNA is retained, 45 bases long and in frame from the first base. V was cut back by 3 bases and J by 4 bases, leaving a gap of 13 bases between them. No patient had a history of other malignancies or prior chemotherapy or radiotherapy, and all had node-negative disease on CT and PET/CT. At each of two time points, approximately 5.9 milliliters of peripheral venous blood were collected into EDTA tubes. PBMCs were isolated by Ficoll-Paque Plus density-gradient centrifugation. Samples were stored at -80°C immediately after collection until analysis. Two rounds of multiplex PCR on genomic DNA were used to amplify the TCR beta CDR3 region. The first PCR round used primers specific to each TRBV and TRBJ gene, with sequences filed in Chinese patent CN105087789A. The second PCR round used universal primers. The Roche High Pure PCR Template Preparation Kit was used to extract genomic DNA from frozen PBMCs. Paired-end sequencing with 151 bp reads was performed on the libraries using an Illumina HiSeq 3000. The paper's data handling went like this. CutAdapt was used to remove raw reads lacking the multiplex PCR primer sequences. High-quality paired reads were merged into contigs with PEAR. By aligning each contig to reference sequences, MiXCR assigned the TRB V, D and J gene segments to that contig. To remove sequencing errors, CDR3 sequences were clustered according to base quality and sequence similarity. Shannon entropy normalized by the natural log of productive TCR sequence number was used as the measure of diversity. To get clonality, Shannon entropy was divided by the natural log of the number of unique clonotypes, and that result was subtracted from one. Using the Youden index from ROC curves, the researchers picked the repertoire-metric cut-offs for progression-free survival, and all analyses were carried out in R 3.5.3. TCRdb itself trimmed the public reads at Q25 with fastp, ran MiXCR and retained productive beta chains. A single entry per CDR3 protein holds the most common genes and DNA from its merged rows. The V and J calls follow TCRdb's processing rather than the paper's. The sample data list around 31,000 distinct CDR3 sequences, and about 30% of these were observed just once. The ten top clones hold around 35% of the sample.

This clonotype appeared a few times. Its antigen has not been determined. No base qualities exist here, and no much larger clone lies one base off it. The sequence was obtained from a donor aged 50 or older with non-small cell lung cancer. The rearranged chain carries TRBV18 and TRBJ1-3; no confident D gene assignment can be made. Sequences were derived from PBMCs, sampled before or after stereotactic body radiation therapy (not recorded which). The CDR3 sequence is CASSPQNVAGNTIYF. The DNA sequence is given as TGTGCCAGCTCACCGCAAAATGTAGCCGGAAACACCATATATTTT.